The text below deals with one T cell receptor beta chain. The sample is drawn from a study of regulatory T cells in long-lasting Graves disease. Study-wide background: The study enrolled newly diagnosed Graves' patients on antithyroid drugs under 3 months.

In germline, CDR1 is SQVTM, CDR2 ANQGSEA. This CDR3 spans 11 amino acids. Sample time point: newly diagnosed GD, antithyroid drugs for less than 3 months. The TCR library was prepared using RNA isolated from PBMCs. Doctors identified Graves' disease using the American Thyroid Association guidelines. Arm-PCR of CDR3 regions with iRepertoire HTBI primers generated TCR beta libraries. TCRdb analysed the multiplex PCR reads with MiXCR anew, one entry per CDR3 protein. The data hold some 340,000 distinct CDR3 sequences, with about 12% observed a single time. These same data were also listed under a study on T cells in Graves' hyperthyroidism and ophthalmopathy. As that report states: The TCR CDR3 first-round RT-PCR relied on the HTBI primer set.

The sequencing used peripheral blood mononuclear cells (PBMCs), collected at new diagnosis, from a patient treated with antithyroid drugs. The clonotype was recovered from a woman in her late teens or twenties with Graves disease. The J gene is TRBJ2-3, the V gene TRBV29-1; D is undetermined. The end of the DNA fits TRBJ2-1 better, so the J call may be wrong. CDR3 sequence: CSVWVNNEQFF. CDR3 nucleotide sequence: TGCAGCGTTTGGGTAAACAATGAGCAGTTCTTC.